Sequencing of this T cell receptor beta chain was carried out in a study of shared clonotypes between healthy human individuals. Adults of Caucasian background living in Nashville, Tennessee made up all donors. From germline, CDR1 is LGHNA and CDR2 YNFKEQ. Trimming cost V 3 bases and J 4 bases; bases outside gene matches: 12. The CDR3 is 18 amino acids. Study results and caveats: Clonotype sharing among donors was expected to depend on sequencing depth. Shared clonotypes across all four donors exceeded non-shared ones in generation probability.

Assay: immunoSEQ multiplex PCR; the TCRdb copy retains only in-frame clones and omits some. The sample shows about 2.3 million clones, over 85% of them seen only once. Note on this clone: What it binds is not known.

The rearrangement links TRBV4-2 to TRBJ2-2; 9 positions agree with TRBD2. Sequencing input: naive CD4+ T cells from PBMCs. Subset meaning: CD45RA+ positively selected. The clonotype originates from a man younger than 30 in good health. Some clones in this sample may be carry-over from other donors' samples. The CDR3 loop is CASSHPEASGTLTGELFF. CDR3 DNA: TGTGCCAGCAGCCACCCAGAGGCTAGCGGGACCCTCACCGGGGAGCTGTTTTTT.